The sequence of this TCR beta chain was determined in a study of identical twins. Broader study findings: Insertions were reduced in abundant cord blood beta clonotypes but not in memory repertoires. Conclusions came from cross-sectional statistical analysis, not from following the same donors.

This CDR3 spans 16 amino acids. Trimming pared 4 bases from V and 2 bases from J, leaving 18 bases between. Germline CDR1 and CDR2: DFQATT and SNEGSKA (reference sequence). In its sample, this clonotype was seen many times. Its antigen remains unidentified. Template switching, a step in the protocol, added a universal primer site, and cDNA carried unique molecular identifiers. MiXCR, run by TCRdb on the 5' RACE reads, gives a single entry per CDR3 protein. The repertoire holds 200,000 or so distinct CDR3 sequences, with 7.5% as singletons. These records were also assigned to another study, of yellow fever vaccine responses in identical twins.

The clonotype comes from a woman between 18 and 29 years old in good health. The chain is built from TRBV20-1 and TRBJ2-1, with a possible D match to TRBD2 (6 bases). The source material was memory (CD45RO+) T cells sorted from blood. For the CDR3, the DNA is TGCAGTGCTAATGGACTAACACCCCCGCCCTACAATGAGCAGTTCTTC. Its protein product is CSANGLTPPPYNEQFF.